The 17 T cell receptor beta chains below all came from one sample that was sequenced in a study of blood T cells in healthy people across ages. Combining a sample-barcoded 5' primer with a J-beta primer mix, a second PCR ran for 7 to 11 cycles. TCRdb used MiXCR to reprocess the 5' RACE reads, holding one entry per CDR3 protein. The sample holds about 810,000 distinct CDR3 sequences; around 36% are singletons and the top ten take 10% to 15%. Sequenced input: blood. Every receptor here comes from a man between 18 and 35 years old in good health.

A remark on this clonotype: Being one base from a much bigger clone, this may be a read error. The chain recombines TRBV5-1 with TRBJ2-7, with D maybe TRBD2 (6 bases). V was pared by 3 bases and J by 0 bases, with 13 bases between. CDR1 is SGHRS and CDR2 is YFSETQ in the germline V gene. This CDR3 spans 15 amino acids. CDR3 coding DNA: TGCGCCAGCAGCTCGTTAGTCGGGAGCTCCTACGAGCAGTACTTC. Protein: CASSSLVGSSYEQYF.

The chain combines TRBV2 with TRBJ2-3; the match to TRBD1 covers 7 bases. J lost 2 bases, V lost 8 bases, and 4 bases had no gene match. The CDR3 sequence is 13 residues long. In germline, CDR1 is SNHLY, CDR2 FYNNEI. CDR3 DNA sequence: TGTGCCAGCCACAGGGGCCCCACAGATACGCAGTATTTT. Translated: CASHRGPTDTQYF.

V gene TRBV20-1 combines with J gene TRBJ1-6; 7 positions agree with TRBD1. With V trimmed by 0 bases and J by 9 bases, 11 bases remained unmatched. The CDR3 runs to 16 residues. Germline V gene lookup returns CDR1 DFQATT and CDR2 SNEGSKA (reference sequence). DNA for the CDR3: TGCAGTGCTAGAGAAGAGGGACAGCCATGGGGTTCACCCCTCCACTTT. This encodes CSAREEGQPWGSPLHF.

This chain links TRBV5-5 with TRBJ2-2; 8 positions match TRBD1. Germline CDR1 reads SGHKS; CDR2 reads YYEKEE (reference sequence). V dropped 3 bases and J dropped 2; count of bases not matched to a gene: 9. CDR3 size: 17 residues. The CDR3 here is CASSWDSDRENTGELFF. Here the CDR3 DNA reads TGTGCCAGCAGCTGGGACTCGGACAGGGAAAACACCGGGGAGCTGTTTTTT.

Here the CDR3 DNA reads TGTGCCAGCAGTTACCAAGCCGTGTCCTACAATGAGCAGTTCTTC. Protein: CASSYQAVSYNEQFF. The chain combines TRBV6-2 or TRBV6-3 with TRBJ2-1; no definite D call. V lost 2 bases to trimming and J lost 1 base, with 9 bases between them. Looked up from germline, CDR1 is MNHEY and CDR2 is SVGEGT. The CDR3 loop spans 15 amino acids.

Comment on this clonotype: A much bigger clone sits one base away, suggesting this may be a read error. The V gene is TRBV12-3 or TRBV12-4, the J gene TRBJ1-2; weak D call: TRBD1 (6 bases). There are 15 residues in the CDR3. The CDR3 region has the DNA TGTGCCAACAGTTTCGGGAGGGGGACCCTGCATGGCTACACCTTC. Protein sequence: CANSFGRGTLHGYTF.

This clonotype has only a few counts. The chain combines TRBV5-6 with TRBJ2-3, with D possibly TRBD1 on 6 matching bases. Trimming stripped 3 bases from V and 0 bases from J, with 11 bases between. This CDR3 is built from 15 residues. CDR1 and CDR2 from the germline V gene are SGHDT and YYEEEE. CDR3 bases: TGTGCCAGCAGCTACCGGGACACAAGCACAGATACGCAGTATTTT. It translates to CASSYRDTSTDTQYF.

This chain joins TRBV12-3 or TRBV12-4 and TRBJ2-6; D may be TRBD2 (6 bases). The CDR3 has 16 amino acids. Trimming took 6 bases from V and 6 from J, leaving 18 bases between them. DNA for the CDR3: TGTGCCAGCAGGTCTACCGGGAGCCCCTTGGCCAACGTCCTGACTTTC. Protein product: CASRSTGSPLANVLTF.

The CDR3 loop reads CASSLAGKEYEQYF. The CDR3 DNA is TGTGCCAGCAGCTTGGCCGGGAAGGAGTACGAGCAGTACTTC. The chain is built from TRBV5-5 and TRBJ2-7; tentative D call: TRBD2 (5 bases). The CDR3 is made up of 14 amino acids. The ends were cut back, 0 bases at V and 4 bases at J, with 11 bases in the middle. Germline V gene sequence: CDR1 SGHKS, CDR2 YYEKEE (reference sequence).

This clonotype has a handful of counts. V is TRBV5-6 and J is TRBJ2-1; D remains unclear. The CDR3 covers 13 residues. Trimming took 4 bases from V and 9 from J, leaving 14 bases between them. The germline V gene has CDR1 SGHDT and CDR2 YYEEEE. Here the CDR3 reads CASSLRSSAEQFF. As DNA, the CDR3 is TGTGCCAGCAGCCTTCGCTCTAGTGCTGAGCAGTTCTTC.

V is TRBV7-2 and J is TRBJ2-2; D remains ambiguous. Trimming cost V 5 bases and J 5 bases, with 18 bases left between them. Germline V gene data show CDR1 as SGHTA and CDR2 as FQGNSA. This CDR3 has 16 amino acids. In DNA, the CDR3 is TGTGCCAGCAGCCCCAGACCGGGTCTAACGACCGGGGAGCTGTTTTTT. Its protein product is CASSPRPGLTTGELFF.

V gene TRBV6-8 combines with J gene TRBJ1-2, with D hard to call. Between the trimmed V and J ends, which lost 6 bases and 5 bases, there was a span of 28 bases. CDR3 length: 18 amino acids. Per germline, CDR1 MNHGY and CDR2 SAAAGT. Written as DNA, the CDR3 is TGTGCCAGCAGCTTGGAAGAAGCCTATCTAATTATGTGGTATGGCTACACCTTC. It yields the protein CASSLEEAYLIMWYGYTF.

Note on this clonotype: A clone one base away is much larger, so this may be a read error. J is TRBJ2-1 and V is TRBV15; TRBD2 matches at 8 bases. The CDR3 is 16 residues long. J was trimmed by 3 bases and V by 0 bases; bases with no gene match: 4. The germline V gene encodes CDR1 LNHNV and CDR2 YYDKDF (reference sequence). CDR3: CATSRDSSGGYNEQFF. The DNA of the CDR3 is TGTGCCACCAGCAGAGACTCCAGCGGGGGCTACAATGAGCAGTTCTTC.

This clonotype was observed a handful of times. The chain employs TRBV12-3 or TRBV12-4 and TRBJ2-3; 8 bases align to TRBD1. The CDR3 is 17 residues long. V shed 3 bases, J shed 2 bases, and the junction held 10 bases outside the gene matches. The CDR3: CASSLGDGTGPTDTQYF. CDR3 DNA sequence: TGTGCCAGCAGTTTGGGGGATGGGACAGGCCCCACAGATACGCAGTATTTT.

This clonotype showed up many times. The CDR3 region is CASSRDTSGGANEQFF. The CDR3 DNA reads TGTGCCAGCAGCCGCGATACTAGCGGGGGGGCGAATGAGCAGTTCTTC. The chain joins TRBV12-3 or TRBV12-4 to TRBJ2-1; the match to TRBD2 covers 13 bases. The CDR3 has 16 amino acids. Trimming at V came to 6 bases and at J to 7 bases, leaving 9 bases not matched to a gene.

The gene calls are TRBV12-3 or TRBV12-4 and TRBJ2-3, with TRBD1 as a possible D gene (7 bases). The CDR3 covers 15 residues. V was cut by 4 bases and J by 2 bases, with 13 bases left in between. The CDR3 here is CASSSSRGATDTQYF. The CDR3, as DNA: TGTGCCAGCAGTTCCAGCAGGGGGGCCACAGATACGCAGTATTTT.

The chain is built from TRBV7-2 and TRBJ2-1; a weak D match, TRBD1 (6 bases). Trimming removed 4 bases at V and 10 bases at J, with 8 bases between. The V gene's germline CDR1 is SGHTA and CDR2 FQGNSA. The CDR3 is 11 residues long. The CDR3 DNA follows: TGTGCCAGCAGCTCTACAGGGGAGCAGTTCTTC. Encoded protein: CASSSTGEQFF.